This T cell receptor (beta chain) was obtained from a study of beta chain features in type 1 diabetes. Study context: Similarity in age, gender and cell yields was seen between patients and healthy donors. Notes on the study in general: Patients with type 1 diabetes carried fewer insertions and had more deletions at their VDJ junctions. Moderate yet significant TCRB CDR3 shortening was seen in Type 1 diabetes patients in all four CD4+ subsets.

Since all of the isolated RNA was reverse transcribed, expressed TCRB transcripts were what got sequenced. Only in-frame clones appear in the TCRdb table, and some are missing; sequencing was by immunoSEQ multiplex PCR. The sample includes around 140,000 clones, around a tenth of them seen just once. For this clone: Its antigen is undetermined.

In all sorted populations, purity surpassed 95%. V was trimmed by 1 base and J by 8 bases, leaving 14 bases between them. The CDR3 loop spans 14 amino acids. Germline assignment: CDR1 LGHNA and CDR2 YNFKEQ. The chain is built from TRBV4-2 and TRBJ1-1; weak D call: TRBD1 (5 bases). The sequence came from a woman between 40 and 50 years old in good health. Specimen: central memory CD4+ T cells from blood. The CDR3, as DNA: TGTGCCAGCAGCCAAGGGGACTCCCGCACCGAAGCTTTCTTT. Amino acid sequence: CASSQGDSRTEAFF.